This entry lists 27 T cell receptor beta chains sequenced from one sample in a study of shared clonotypes between healthy human individuals. Sequencing was performed with immunoSEQ multiplex PCR; in TCRdb, only in-frame clones are kept and a portion is missing. Found here are roughly 220,000 clones, 60% to 80% of them singletons; the top ten hold roughly 10%. The sequencing sample was made of memory CD4+ T cells sorted from blood. Subset of the sample: CD45RA-negative fraction. These receptors all stem from a man in his thirties or forties in good health.

The gene calls are TRBV30 and TRBJ2-7; possibly TRBD1 for D (6 bases). The CDR3 is made up of 13 amino acids. In germline, CDR1 is GTSNPN, CDR2 SVGIG (reference sequence). With 3 bases removed from V and 6 bases from J, the gap between germline ends came to 15 bases. The CDR3 nucleotides read TGTGCCTGGAGCCACCCTACAGGGTTCGAGCAGTACTTC. It encodes CAWSHPTGFEQYF.

This chain uses TRBV5-1 with TRBJ2-1; D is possibly TRBD1 (6 bases). Germline CDR1 SGHRS, CDR2 YFSETQ. The CDR3 has 16 residues. Trimming removed 4 bases from V and 5 bases from J, with 19 bases in between. CDR3 sequence reads: CASSVGAGDTNNEQFF. In nucleotides, the CDR3 is TGCGCCAGCAGCGTGGGGGCGGGTGATACTAACAATGAGCAGTTCTTC.

CDR3 region: CASSQVGQGLDTEAFF. The CDR3 bases are TGCGCCAGCAGCCAAGTGGGACAGGGGTTGGACACTGAAGCTTTCTTT. The rearrangement links TRBV4-3 to TRBJ1-1; TRBD1 aligns across 10 bases. V shed 1 base and J 3 bases; nucleotides not matched to a gene: 5. Germline CDR1 LGHNA, CDR2 YSLEER. The CDR3 sequence is 16 residues long.

This chain links TRBV29-1 with TRBJ2-1; 7 nucleotides align to TRBD2. The germline CDR1 and CDR2 sequences are SQVTM and ANQGSEA. After removal of 7 bases from V and 6 bases from J, the junction contained 12 bases not matched to a gene. The CDR3 spans 14 residues. In DNA, the CDR3 is TGCAGCGGGAGCCGGGACTACGAACCCAATGAGCAGTTCTTC. This translates into CSGSRDYEPNEQFF.

This clone was recorded once. The chain recombines TRBV4-1 with TRBJ1-2; D is perhaps TRBD1 (6 bases). Germline V CDR1 and CDR2: MGHRA, YSYEKL. This CDR3 comprises 14 residues. The V gene lost 0 bases and the J gene lost 6 bases, with 11 bases spanning the gap. This CDR3 reads CASSQDGGADGYTF. The CDR3 DNA sequence: TGCGCCAGCAGCCAAGACGGGGGCGCGGATGGCTACACCTTC.

This clone was picked up many times. This sequence joins TRBV5-6 and TRBJ2-5, with 7 bases lining up with TRBD1. V shed 4 bases, J shed 5 bases, and the junction held 11 bases outside the gene matches. The CDR3 is made up of 15 amino acids. CDR1 SGHDT and CDR2 YYEEEE come from the germline V gene. This chain's CDR3 is CASSRDDRVRETQYF. The DNA of the CDR3 is TGTGCCAGCAGCCGGGACGACAGGGTTCGGGAGACCCAGTACTTC.

The chain is built from TRBV9 and TRBJ1-4; 7 positions agree with TRBD1. Germline CDR1 reads SGDLS; CDR2 reads YYNGEE. V trimming: 4 bases; J trimming: 7 bases; junction bases outside the gene matches: 7. CDR3 length equals 14 residues. CDR3: CASSLTGVGEKLFF. The CDR3 region has the DNA TGTGCCAGCAGCCTTACAGGGGTGGGTGAAAAACTGTTTTTT.

This sequence joins TRBV4-2 and TRBJ2-2, with D hard to call. The CDR3 has 20 residues. Germline CDR1 is LGHNA and CDR2 is YNFKEQ. The germline V and J ends were trimmed by 0 bases and 7 bases, with 27 bases remaining between them. The CDR3 protein is CASSQDPPGVGLVWIGELFF. The CDR3 DNA reads TGTGCCAGCAGCCAAGACCCGCCCGGCGTAGGGCTAGTTTGGATCGGGGAGCTGTTTTTT.

The rearrangement links TRBV5-1 to TRBJ2-5; D is possibly TRBD1 (6 bases). Germline V CDR1 and CDR2: SGHRS, YFSETQ. The CDR3 sequence is 15 residues long. Trimming shortened V by 4 bases and J by 1 base, and 14 bases separated the two germline ends. CDR3 nucleotide sequence: TGCGCCAGCAGCGCCCCTAGGGGGACCCAAGAGACCCAGTACTTC. This gives the protein CASSAPRGTQETQYF.

This rearrangement joins TRBV11-2 to TRBJ2-3, with TRBD2 matching over 8 bases. Trimming took 2 bases from V and 4 from J; bases not matched to a gene: 5. The CDR3 is 15 amino acids. The germline CDR1 and CDR2 sequences are SGHAT and FQNNGV. CDR3 coding DNA: TGTGCCAGCAGCTTAACCGGGAGGGCCTCAGATACGCAGTATTTT. It codes for CASSLTGRASDTQYF.

V usage is TRBV9 and J usage is TRBJ2-3, with D perhaps TRBD1 (6 bases). This CDR3 has 17 amino acids. V shed 2 bases and J shed 8 bases, with 24 bases lying between them. Looked up from germline, CDR1 is SGDLS and CDR2 is YYNGEE. CDR3 in amino acids: CASSVGQISKSLGTQYF. The CDR3 nucleotides are TGTGCCAGCAGCGTTGGACAGATCTCTAAGTCCTTAGGTACGCAGTATTTT.

The V call is TRBV7-7, the J call TRBJ2-2; 13 bases map to TRBD2. The germline V gene has CDR1 SSHAT and CDR2 FNYEAQ (reference sequence). The CDR3 spans 16 residues. V was pared by 5 bases and J by 6 bases, with 6 bases of the junction left unmatched. The CDR3 region is CASSPHGLAGAGELFF. CDR3 coding DNA: TGTGCCAGCAGCCCACATGGACTAGCGGGAGCCGGGGAGCTGTTTTTT.

The J gene is TRBJ1-2, the V gene TRBV28; maybe TRBD1 (6 bases). Per the germline V gene, CDR1 is MDHEN and CDR2 is SYDVKM. The CDR3 loop spans 13 amino acids. V gave up 1 base and J gave up 7 bases, with 10 bases separating them. This CDR3 reads CASSLSRGSGYTF. DNA of the CDR3: TGTGCCAGCAGTTTATCCAGGGGAAGTGGCTACACCTTC.

The chain joins TRBV15 to TRBJ1-2; no definite D call. The CDR3 runs to 14 residues. Germline loops: CDR1 LNHNV, CDR2 YYDKDF (reference sequence). Trimming took off 0 bases at V and 7 bases at J, with 12 bases between the two ends. In nucleotides, the CDR3 is TGTGCCACCAGCAGAGAACAGTCTTTGCCTGGCTACACCTTC. As protein: CATSREQSLPGYTF. The entire variable domain, with the rest obtained from reference TRBV15 and TRBJ1-2, is as follows: DAMVIQNPRYQVTQFGKPVTLSCSQTLNHNVMYWYQQKSSQAPKLLFHYYDKDFNNEADTPDNFQSRRPNTSFCFLDIRSPGLGDTAMYLCATSREQSLPGYTFGSGTRLTVV.

The V call is TRBV5-5, the J call TRBJ2-5; 8 nucleotides match TRBD2. The CDR3 is 14 residues long. After removal of 4 bases from V and 1 base from J, the junction contained 3 bases not matched to a gene. CDR1 and CDR2 (germline): SGHKS, YYEKEE (reference sequence). The CDR3 sequence is CASSHSGTQETQYF. DNA for the CDR3: TGTGCCAGCAGCCATAGCGGGACCCAAGAGACCCAGTACTTC.

V usage is TRBV28 and J usage is TRBJ2-7; possible D gene TRBD1, 5 bases. CDR1 is MDHEN, CDR2 SYDVKM, per germline. CDR3 size: 14 residues. The V end was cut by 4 bases, the J end by 2 bases, with 12 bases between. CDR3 bases: TGTGCCAGCAGTTCGGACACGCCACCCTACGAGCAGTACTTC. Amino acids: CASSSDTPPYEQYF.

CDR3 amino acids: CASSPRGSGTSTDTQYF. CDR3 DNA: TGTGCCAGCAGCCCAAGGGGTAGCGGGACGAGCACAGATACGCAGTATTTT. V is TRBV11-2 and J is TRBJ2-3; 8 bases map to TRBD2. The V and J ends lost 5 bases and 0 bases, in that order; junction bases with no gene match: 10. The V gene's germline CDR1 is SGHAT and CDR2 FQNNGV. The CDR3 is 17 residues long.

In this sample, this clone turned up a few times. The same CDR3 is also encoded by other DNA sequences in this sample. The chain carries TRBV27 and TRBJ2-7; TRBD1 matches at 9 bases. The ends lost 5 bases at V and 2 bases at J; junction bases unmatched: 7. The CDR3 contains 15 residues. Germline lookup yields CDR1 MNHEY and CDR2 SMNVEV (reference sequence). The CDR3 DNA follows: TGTGCCAGCAGTGAGGGGACAGGGAAGACCTACGAGCAGTACTTC. Protein: CASSEGTGKTYEQYF.

The V gene is TRBV5-1, the J gene TRBJ1-5, with 8 bases fitting TRBD1. Trimming removed 4 bases from V and 5 bases from J; junction bases left unmatched: 8. CDR3 size: 15 residues. CDR1 and CDR2 (germline): SGHRS, YFSETQ. As DNA, the CDR3 is TGCGCCAGCAGCACCGGACAGGGAGGGGATCAGCCCCAGCATTTT. It yields the protein CASSTGQGGDQPQHF.

This chain uses TRBV29-1 with TRBJ2-3; 8 bases align to TRBD2. This CDR3 has 14 residues. Per germline, CDR1 SQVTM and CDR2 ANQGSEA. V shed 4 bases, J shed 3 bases, and the junction held 6 bases outside the gene matches. CDR3 sequence reads: CSVASERETDTQYF. The DNA of the CDR3 is TGCAGCGTTGCGTCCGAGCGGGAGACAGATACGCAGTATTTT.

To note about this clone: It may be a read error: a sequence one base away is much more abundant. The chain recombines TRBV9 with TRBJ2-1; maybe TRBD2 (7 bases). The CDR3 is made up of 14 amino acids. Germline lookup yields CDR1 SGDLS and CDR2 YYNGEE. V lost 6 bases to trimming and J lost 9 bases, with 19 bases between them. This CDR3 is CASTGGLGGVEQFF. In DNA form, the CDR3 reads TGTGCCAGCACGGGGGGCCTTGGGGGCGTTGAGCAGTTCTTC. The variable domain in full, with the rest retrieved from reference TRBV9 and TRBJ2-1, is DSGVTQTPKHLITATGQRVTLRCSPRSGDLSVYWYQQSLDQGLQFLIQYYNGEERAKGNILERFSAQQFPDLHSELNLSSLELGDSALYFCASTGGLGGVEQFFGPGTRLTVL.

This chain uses TRBV5-4 with TRBJ2-1; 12 bases agree with TRBD1. Germline assignment: CDR1 SGHNT and CDR2 YYREEE (reference sequence). Trimming at V came to 4 bases and at J to 7 bases, leaving 6 bases not matched to a gene. The CDR3 spans 15 residues. The chain's CDR3 is CASSARDRGRNEQFF. DNA of the CDR3: TGTGCCAGCAGCGCCCGGGACAGGGGGCGGAATGAGCAGTTCTTC.

This clone was seen ten or more times. The chain combines TRBV7-6 with TRBJ2-3, with D possibly matching TRBD2 (5 bases). Germline V gives CDR1 SGHVS, CDR2 FNYEAQ. The CDR3 totals 14 residues. V lost 5 bases, J lost 4 bases, and 13 bases lay in between. CDR3: CASSPEAAADTQYF. For the CDR3, the DNA is TGTGCCAGCAGCCCGGAGGCTGCGGCAGATACGCAGTATTTT.

This rearrangement joins TRBV28 to TRBJ2-7; TRBD2 is a possible D gene (5 bases). The CDR3 is 14 residues long. Germline assignment: CDR1 MDHEN and CDR2 SYDVKM. The V end was cut by 0 bases, the J end by 4 bases, with 10 bases between. The CDR3 sequence is CASSLWRATYEQYF. CDR3 DNA: TGTGCCAGCAGTTTATGGAGGGCGACATACGAGCAGTACTTC.

This clone was counted between two and nine times. The CDR3 spells CASSPEDRGDYEQYF. Written as DNA, the CDR3 is TGTGCCAGCAGCCCCGAGGACAGGGGAGACTACGAGCAGTACTTC. The chain couples TRBV11-2 to TRBJ2-7, with 9 bases that match TRBD1. Germline CDR1 is SGHAT and CDR2 is FQNNGV. V lost 5 bases and J lost 3; bases outside the gene matches: 8. CDR3 length: 15 residues.

The chain carries TRBV2 and TRBJ2-5, with 14 positions matching TRBD2. The CDR3 spans 20 residues. With 4 bases clipped from V and 5 bases from J, the junction kept 18 bases outside the gene matches. CDR1 is SNHLY, CDR2 FYNNEI, per germline. The CDR3 sequence is CASSGTETSGRAWESETQYF. CDR3 sequence (DNA): TGTGCCAGCAGTGGCACAGAGACTAGCGGGAGGGCCTGGGAGAGTGAGACCCAGTACTTC. The full variable domain, completed using reference TRBV2 and TRBJ2-5, is EPEVTQTPSHQVTQMGQEVILRCVPISNHLYFYWYRQILGQKVEFLVSFYNNEISEKSEIFDDQFSVERPDGSNFTLKIRSTKLEDSAMYFCASSGTETSGRAWESETQYFGPGTRLLVL.

The V and J genes are TRBV29-1 and TRBJ2-3; D is perhaps TRBD1 (6 bases). CDR3 length equals 15 residues. The V end lost 7 bases, the J end lost 0 bases, and 17 bases lay between the germline ends. Looked up from germline, CDR1 is SQVTM and CDR2 is ANQGSEA. CDR3 coding DNA: TGCAGCGCGACAGGTCCCCGATCTAGCACAGATACGCAGTATTTT. Translation gives CSATGPRSSTDTQYF.